A selection of T cell receptor beta chains follows, all from one sample in a study of shared clonotypes between healthy human individuals. The method was immunoSEQ multiplex PCR; TCRdb's version includes in-frame clones alone and lacks a portion of them. Of about 800,000 clones detected, around 96% appear once; the ten largest clones hold under 0.3%. Sequences were obtained from naive CD8+ T cells sorted from blood. The receptors were sampled from a man under 40 in good health. Both conserved end residues are part of each CDR3. D genes are given only for firm matches. The listing skips clone size in some rows; elsewhere it reads once, few, many or a size class.

j_gene	d_gene	abundance	v_gene	CDR3nt	CDR3aa
TRBJ2-1	.	.	TRBV11-2	TGTGCCAGCAGCTTGCCAGGGGTAGACGAGCAGTTCTTC	CASSLPGVDEQFF
TRBJ1-1	.	.	TRBV7-9	TGTGCCAGCAGCTTATCCGTCCGGAACACTGAAGCTTTCTTT	CASSLSVRNTEAFF
TRBJ2-7	.	.	TRBV19	TGTGCCAGTAGGGGAACAGGAAAGAGCCCCTACGAGCAGTACTTC	CASRGTGKSPYEQYF
TRBJ1-4	TRBD1	.	TRBV2	TGTGCCAGCAGCGGACGGACAGGGGGCGGGCTGTTTTTT	CASSGRTGGGLFF
TRBJ1-2	.	.	TRBV29-1	TGCAGCGTTGAAACGAGGCTAGCGAGGGGCTACACCTTC	CSVETRLARGYTF
TRBJ1-2	.	.	TRBV14	TGTGCCAGCAGCCAAGATCCCCCTCCAGGGTTGAGTGGCTACACCTTC	CASSQDPPPGLSGYTF
TRBJ2-7	TRBD2	once	TRBV5-1	TGCGCCAGCAGCTTGCCCCCCGCCAACGGGGGACCGGGACTAGGGTTCTACGAGCAGTACTTC	CASSLPPANGGPGLGFYEQYF
TRBJ2-7	TRBD1	.	TRBV7-9	TGTGCCAGCAGCTCAACCCCGGGACAGCCCTACGAGCAGTACTTC	CASSSTPGQPYEQYF
TRBJ2-1	.	.	TRBV14	TGTGCCAGCAGCCAATTGGGCAGCGGCCTAGATGAGCAGTTCTTC	CASSQLGSGLDEQFF
TRBJ1-2	.	.	TRBV6-6	TGTGCCAGCAGTTTAGGGCAGCCCCTCAGATTCGCCTTC	CASSLGQPLRFAF
TRBJ1-2	.	.	TRBV27	TGTGCCAGCAGTACGTACAGGGATAACTATGGCTACACCTTC	CASSTYRDNYGYTF
TRBJ1-5	.	once	TRBV13	TGTGCCAGCAGCTTAGGCAGTTACAATCAGCCCCAGCATTTT	CASSLGSYNQPQHF
TRBJ1-4	.	.	TRBV2	TGTGCCAGCAGTGTAAATTCTATAAGCGAACTGTTTTTT	CASSVNSISELFF
TRBJ2-1	.	.	TRBV25-1	TGTGCCAGCAGCCCCCGAAGAGCGGACAATGAGCAGTTCTTC	CASSPRRADNEQFF
TRBJ2-5	.	.	TRBV11-2	TGTGCCAGCAGCTTGGGATGGGGGCCAGCGAAGGCGGCACAAGAGACCCAGTACTTC	CASSLGWGPAKAAQETQYF
TRBJ2-7	.	.	TRBV2	TGTGCCAGCAGTGAGCTCCCCTGGTACGAGCAGTACTTC	CASSELPWYEQYF
TRBJ2-5	.	.	TRBV5-8	TGTGCCAGCAGCTCGCTCCCCCGGGGGACCGAGACCCAGTACTTC	CASSSLPRGTETQYF
TRBJ2-3	TRBD1	.	TRBV27	TGTGCCAGCAGTTTTAGACAGGGAAGCACAGATACGCAGTATTTT	CASSFRQGSTDTQYF
TRBJ2-1	TRBD2	.	TRBV5-1	TGCGCCAGCAGCTTGTTGGTAGCGGGAGGGCCCGCTTACAATGAGCAGTTCTTC	CASSLLVAGGPAYNEQFF
TRBJ2-3	.	.	TRBV4-1	TGCGCCAGCAGCCAAGATATGAGCGGAACAAGCACAGATACGCAGTATTTT	CASSQDMSGTSTDTQYF
TRBJ2-1	.	.	TRBV7-9	TGTGCCAGCAGCTTAGAGGGTGGAAATGAGCAGTTCTTC	CASSLEGGNEQFF
TRBJ2-7	.	.	TRBV14	TGTGCCAGCAGCCAAGTGCCCTACGAGCAGTACTTC	CASSQVPYEQYF
TRBJ2-7	.	.	TRBV28	TGTGCCAGCAGTGTATCCCGGGGGGCAGGAGTTCGGGACGAGCAGTACTTC	CASSVSRGAGVRDEQYF
TRBJ2-3	TRBD2	.	TRBV11-1	TGTGCCAGCAGCTTACCCCCCATCGGGGGGTCCGCCGATACGCAGTATTTT	CASSLPPIGGSADTQYF
TRBJ2-7	.	.	TRBV7-6	TGTGCCAGCACAGAGGAGCGCGGCTCCTACGAGCAGTACTTC	CASTEERGSYEQYF
TRBJ2-1	.	.	TRBV5-1	TGCGCCAGCAGCCCCCCGGGGAGAATACCCCCCGATGAGCAGTTCTTC	CASSPPGRIPPDEQFF
TRBJ2-1	TRBD2	.	TRBV11-2	TGTGCCAGCAGCACCCAGGGTCGCAGGGAGGGCGGGGAGCAGTTCTTC	CASSTQGRREGGEQFF
TRBJ1-4	.	.	TRBV13	TGTGCCAGCAGCAGCTACAGGGCTGCTGAAAAACTGTTTTTT	CASSSYRAAEKLFF
TRBJ2-1	TRBD2	.	TRBV10-3	TGTGCCATCAGAAACCCGGGACTAGACTACAATGAGCAGTTCTTC	CAIRNPGLDYNEQFF
TRBJ2-7	TRBD1	.	TRBV5-1	TGCGCCAGCAGTCCACCCTCAGGGGGCGGGTCCTACGAGCAGTACTTC	CASSPPSGGGSYEQYF
TRBJ2-7	TRBD2	.	TRBV30	TGTGCCTGGAGTTACGGGCGCGGGAGTAACGAGCAGTACTTC	CAWSYGRGSNEQYF
TRBJ1-1	.	.	TRBV30	TGTGCCTGGAGTGCAGGGGTGTACACTGAAGCTTTCTTT	CAWSAGVYTEAFF
TRBJ1-5	TRBD1	.	TRBV10-2	TGCGCCAGCAAGGGGACAGTGCTCGAGCCCCAGCATTTT	CASKGTVLEPQHF
TRBJ2-7	TRBD1	.	TRBV7-9	TGTGCCAGCAGCTCACTCCCCGGACAGGGGTCCGACGAGCAGTACTTC	CASSSLPGQGSDEQYF
TRBJ2-5	.	.	TRBV7-9	TGTGCCAGCAGCTCGGGGCCACAAGAGACCCAGTACTTC	CASSSGPQETQYF
TRBJ1-1	.	.	TRBV10-3	TGTGCCACCGAGGGGTCGCCCACTGAAGCTTTCTTT	CATEGSPTEAFF
TRBJ2-7	.	.	TRBV7-7	TGTGCCAGCAGCTTAGAGATCGGTTACGAGCAGTACTTC	CASSLEIGYEQYF
TRBJ2-4	.	.	TRBV11-2	TGTGCCAGCAGCGGGTTCTCACCTCGGGACATTCAGTACTTC	CASSGFSPRDIQYF
TRBJ2-1	.	.	TRBV28	TGTGCCAGCAGTTCGTATTCGAAGGACCAAGTCGTTAACAATGAGCAGTTCTTC	CASSSYSKDQVVNNEQFF
TRBJ2-1	.	.	TRBV25-1	TGTGCCAGCAGGGGGAGTGAGCAGTTCTTC	CASRGSEQFF
TRBJ1-5	.	.	TRBV7-9	TGTGCCAGCAGCTTAGGGGTCGGGCAGCCCCAGCATTTT	CASSLGVGQPQHF
TRBJ2-7	.	.	TRBV7-2	TGTGCCAGCAGCAGACCCCTAAGCGCCGTCTCCTACGAGCAGTACTTC	CASSRPLSAVSYEQYF
TRBJ1-1	.	.	TRBV15	TGTGCCACCAGCAGGGACTACACTGAAGCTTTCTTT	CATSRDYTEAFF
TRBJ2-3	TRBD2	.	TRBV11-2	TGTGCCAGCAGCCCTTGGACTAGCGGATACACAGATACGCAGTATTTT	CASSPWTSGYTDTQYF
TRBJ2-7	TRBD2	.	TRBV28	TGTGCCAGCAATGGGGGGGTAACAGTGTTCGTTTACGAGCAGTACTTC	CASNGGVTVFVYEQYF
TRBJ2-7	TRBD1	.	TRBV5-1	TGCGCCAGCAGCTGGACAGGGAGCAGCTACGAGCAGTACTTC	CASSWTGSSYEQYF
TRBJ2-7	TRBD2	.	TRBV2	TGTGCCAGGATTGGGAGGGTAGGTGAGCAGTACTTC	CARIGRVGEQYF
TRBJ2-7	TRBD2	.	TRBV27	TGTGCCAGCAGTAGACTAGCGGGAGAGCTCTCCTACGAGCAGTACTTC	CASSRLAGELSYEQYF
TRBJ2-7	TRBD2	.	TRBV27	TGTGCCAGCAGTTCGACTAGCGGGGGAACCTACGAGCAGTACTTC	CASSSTSGGTYEQYF
TRBJ2-1	.	.	TRBV5-6	TGTGCCAGCAGCTGGGGGGACAATGAGCAGTTCTTC	CASSWGDNEQFF
TRBJ1-1	.	.	TRBV19	TGTGCCAGTAAAGGCGCGATAACCGGTGGCACTGAAGCTTTCTTT	CASKGAITGGTEAFF
TRBJ1-1	TRBD1	.	TRBV19	TGTGCCAGTAGGCAATGGGGGACAGGCCCCGTTGAAGCTTTCTTT	CASRQWGTGPVEAFF